This entry lists 2 T cell receptor beta chains sequenced from one sample in a study of cytomegalovirus exposure and HLA in healthy donors. The PCR contained 60 Vbeta and 13 Jbeta primers. The method was immunoSEQ multiplex PCR; TCRdb's version includes in-frame clones alone and lacks a portion of them. The table shows more than 150,000 clones, with around three quarters occurring only once. The material sequenced was PBMCs. Every receptor here comes from a woman aged 25 to 39 in good health and CMV-seronegative.

The chain has TRBV18 and TRBJ2-2, with 7 bases aligning to TRBD2. V lost 8 bases to trimming and J lost 5 bases; unmatched junction nucleotides: 5. The CDR3 has 13 amino acids. Germline CDR1 KGHSH, CDR2 LQKENI. The CDR3 DNA sequence: TGTGCCAGCGCCGGACTAGGGACCGGGGAGCTGTTTTTT. Translation: CASAGLGTGELFF.

The rearrangement joins TRBV5-4 to TRBJ1-6; the D is unclear. The germline CDR1 and CDR2 sequences are SGHNT and YYREEE (reference sequence). With 3 bases removed from V and 2 bases from J, the gap between germline ends came to 9 bases. CDR3 size: 15 residues. Here the CDR3 DNA reads TGTGCCAGCAGCTCGGAGAGTACCTATAATTCACCCCTCCACTTT. Protein product: CASSSESTYNSPLHF. Supplemented by reference TRBV5-4 and TRBJ1-6, the full variable domain reads ETGVTQSPTHLIKTRGQQVTLRCSSQSGHNTVSWYQQALGQGPQFIFQYYREEENGRGNFPPRFSGLQFPNYSSELNVNALELDDSALYLCASSSESTYNSPLHFGNGTRLTVT.